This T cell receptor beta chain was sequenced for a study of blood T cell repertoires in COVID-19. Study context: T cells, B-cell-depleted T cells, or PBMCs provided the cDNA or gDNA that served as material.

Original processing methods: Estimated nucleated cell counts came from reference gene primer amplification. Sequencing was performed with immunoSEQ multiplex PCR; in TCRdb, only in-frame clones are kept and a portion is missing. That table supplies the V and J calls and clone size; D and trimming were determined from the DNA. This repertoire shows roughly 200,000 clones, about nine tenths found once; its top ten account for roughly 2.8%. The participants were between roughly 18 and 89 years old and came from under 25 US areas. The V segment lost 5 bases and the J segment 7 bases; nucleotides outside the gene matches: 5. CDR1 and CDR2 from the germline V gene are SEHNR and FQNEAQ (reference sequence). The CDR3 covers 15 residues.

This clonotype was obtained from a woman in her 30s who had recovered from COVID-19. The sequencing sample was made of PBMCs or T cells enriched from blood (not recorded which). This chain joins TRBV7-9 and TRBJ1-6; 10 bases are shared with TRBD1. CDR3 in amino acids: CASSASTGGNSPLHF. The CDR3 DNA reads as TGTGCCAGCAGCGCCTCGACAGGGGGCAATTCACCCCTCCACTTT.